This paragraph reports one T cell receptor beta chain. In the original analysis: Scientists estimated how many nucleated cells there were by amplifying reference gene primers. Produced via immunoSEQ multiplex PCR; TCRdb's table is partial and in-frame only. The V and J calls and clone size come from that table; D and trimming were worked out from the DNA. The sample shows around 310,000 clones, approximately 90% of them seen only once. The sample comes from a study of blood T cell repertoires in COVID-19. The CDR3 is 11 amino acids. Germline loops: CDR1 WSHSY, CDR2 SAAADI. The material sequenced was peripheral blood. The V call is TRBV10-2, the J call TRBJ1-5; no definite D call. This TCR came from a woman in her forties or fifties with active or convalescent COVID-19. Written as DNA, the CDR3 is TGCGCGGGAGGGAACAATCAGCCCCAGCATTTT. The encoded protein is CAGGNNQPQHF.